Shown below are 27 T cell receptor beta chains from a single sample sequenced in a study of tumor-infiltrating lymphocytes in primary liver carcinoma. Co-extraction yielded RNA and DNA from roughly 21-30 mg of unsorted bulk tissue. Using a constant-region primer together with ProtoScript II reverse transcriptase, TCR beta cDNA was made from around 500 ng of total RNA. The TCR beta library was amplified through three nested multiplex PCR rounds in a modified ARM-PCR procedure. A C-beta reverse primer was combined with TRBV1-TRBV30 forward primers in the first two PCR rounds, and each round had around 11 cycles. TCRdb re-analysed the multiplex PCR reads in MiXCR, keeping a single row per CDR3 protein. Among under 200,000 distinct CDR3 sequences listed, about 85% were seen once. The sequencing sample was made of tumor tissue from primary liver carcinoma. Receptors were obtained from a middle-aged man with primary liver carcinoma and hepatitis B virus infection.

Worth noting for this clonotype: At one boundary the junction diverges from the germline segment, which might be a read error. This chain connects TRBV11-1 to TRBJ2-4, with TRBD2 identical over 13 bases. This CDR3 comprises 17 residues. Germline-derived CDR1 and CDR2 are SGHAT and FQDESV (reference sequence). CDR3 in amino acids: CASSFHGTSGIKNIQYF. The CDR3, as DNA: TGCGCCAGCAGCTTTCATGGGACTAGCGGGATCAAAAACATTCAGTACTTC.

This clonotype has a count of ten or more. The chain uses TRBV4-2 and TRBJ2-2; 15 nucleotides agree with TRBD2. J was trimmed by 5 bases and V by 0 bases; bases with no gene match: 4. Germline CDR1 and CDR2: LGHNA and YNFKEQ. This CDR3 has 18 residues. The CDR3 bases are TGTGCCAGCAGCCAAGATCGGACTAGCGGGAGGGGTACCGGGGAGCTGTTTTTT. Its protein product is CASSQDRTSGRGTGELFF.

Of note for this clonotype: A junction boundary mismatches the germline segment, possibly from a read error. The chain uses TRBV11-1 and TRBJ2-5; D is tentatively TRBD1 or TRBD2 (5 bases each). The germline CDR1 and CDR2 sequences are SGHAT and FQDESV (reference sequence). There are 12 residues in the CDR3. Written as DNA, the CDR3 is TGTCCCAGCAGCCAGCTGGGGGAGACCCACTACTTC. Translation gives CPSSQLGETHYF.

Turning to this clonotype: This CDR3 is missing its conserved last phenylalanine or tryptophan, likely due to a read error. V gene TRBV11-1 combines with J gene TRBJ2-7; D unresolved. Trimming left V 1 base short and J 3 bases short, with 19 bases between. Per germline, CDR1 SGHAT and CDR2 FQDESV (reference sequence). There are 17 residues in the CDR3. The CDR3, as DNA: TGTGCCAGCAGCTTAGGGCCGCCGGGTGAAAGCTACTACGAGCAGTACCTC. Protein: CASSLGPPGESYYEQYL.

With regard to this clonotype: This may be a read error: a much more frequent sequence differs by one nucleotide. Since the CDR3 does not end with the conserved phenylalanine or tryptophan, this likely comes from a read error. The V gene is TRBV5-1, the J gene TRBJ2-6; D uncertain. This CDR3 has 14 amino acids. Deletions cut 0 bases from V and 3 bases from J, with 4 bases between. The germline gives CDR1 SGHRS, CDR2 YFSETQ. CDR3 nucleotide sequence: TGCGCCAGCAGCTTGGAGGTTGGGGCCAACGTCCTGACTTTA. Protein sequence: CASSLEVGANVLTL.

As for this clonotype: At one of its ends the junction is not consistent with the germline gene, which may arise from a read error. The CDR3 DNA sequence: TGTGCCAGCAGCTTACAGGGACCGCTGGACAATGAGCAACTCTTC. Translating gives CASSLQGPLDNEQLF. This sequence joins TRBV11-1 and TRBJ2-1, with D perhaps given as TRBD1 or TRBD2 (5 bases each). The CDR3 is made up of 15 amino acids. Germline CDR1 reads SGHAT; CDR2 reads FQDESV (reference sequence).

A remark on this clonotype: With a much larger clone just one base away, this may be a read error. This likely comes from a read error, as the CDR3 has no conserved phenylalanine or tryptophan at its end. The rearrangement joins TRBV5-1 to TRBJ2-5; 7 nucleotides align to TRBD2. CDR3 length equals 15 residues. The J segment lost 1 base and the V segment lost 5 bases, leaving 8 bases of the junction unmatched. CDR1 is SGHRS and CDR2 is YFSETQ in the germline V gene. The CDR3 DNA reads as TGCGCCAGCAGTTGGATGGGCGGGGGCCAAGAGACCCAGTACATC. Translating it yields CASSWMGGGQETQYI.

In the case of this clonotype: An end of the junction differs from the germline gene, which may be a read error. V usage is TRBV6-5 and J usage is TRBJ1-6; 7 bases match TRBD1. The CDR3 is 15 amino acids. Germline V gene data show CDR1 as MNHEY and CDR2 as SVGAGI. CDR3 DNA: TGCGCCAGCAGGGTTGAACAGGGGTGGTTTTTACTCCTCCACTTT. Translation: CASRVEQGWFLLLHF.

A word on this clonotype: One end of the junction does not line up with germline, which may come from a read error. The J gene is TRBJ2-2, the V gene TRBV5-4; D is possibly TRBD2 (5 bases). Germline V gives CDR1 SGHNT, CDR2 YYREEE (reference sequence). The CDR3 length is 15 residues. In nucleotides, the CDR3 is TGTGCGAGCAGCTCGATTAGCGTGAACACCGGGGAGCTGTTTTTT. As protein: CASSSISVNTGELFF.

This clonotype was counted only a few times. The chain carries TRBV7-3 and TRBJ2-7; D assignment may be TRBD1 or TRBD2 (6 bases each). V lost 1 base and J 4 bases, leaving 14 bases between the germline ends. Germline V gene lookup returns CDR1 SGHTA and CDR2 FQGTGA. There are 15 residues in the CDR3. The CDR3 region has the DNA TGTGCCAGCAGCTTAAGTTGGGGGGCGGAATACGAGCAGTACTTC. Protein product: CASSLSWGAEYEQYF.

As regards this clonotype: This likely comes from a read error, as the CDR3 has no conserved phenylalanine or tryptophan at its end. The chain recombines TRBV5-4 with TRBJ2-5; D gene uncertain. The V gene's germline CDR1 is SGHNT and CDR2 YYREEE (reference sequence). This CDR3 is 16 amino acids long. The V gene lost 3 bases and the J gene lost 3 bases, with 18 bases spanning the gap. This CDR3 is CASSSDQAGVKETQYS. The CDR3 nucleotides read TGTGCCAGCAGCTCCGATCAGGCTGGCGTCAAAGAGACCCAGTACTCC.

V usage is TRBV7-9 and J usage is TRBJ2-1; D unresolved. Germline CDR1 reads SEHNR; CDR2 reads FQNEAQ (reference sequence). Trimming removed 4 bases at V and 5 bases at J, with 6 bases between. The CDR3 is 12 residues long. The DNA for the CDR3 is TGTGCCAGCAGCTGTGGGAACAATGAGCAGTTCTTC. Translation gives CASSCGNNEQFF.

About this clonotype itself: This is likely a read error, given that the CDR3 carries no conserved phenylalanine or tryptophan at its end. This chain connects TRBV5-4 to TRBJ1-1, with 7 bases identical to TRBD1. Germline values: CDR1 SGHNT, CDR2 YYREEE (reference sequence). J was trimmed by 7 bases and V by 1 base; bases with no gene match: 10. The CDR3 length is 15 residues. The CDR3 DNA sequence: TGTGCCAGCAGCTTGCGACAGGGCGGGGACAATGAAGCTTTCTAT. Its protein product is CASSLRQGGDNEAFY.

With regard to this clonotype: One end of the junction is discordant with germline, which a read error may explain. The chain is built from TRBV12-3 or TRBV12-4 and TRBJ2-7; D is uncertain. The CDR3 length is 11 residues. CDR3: CAISQCLEQYF. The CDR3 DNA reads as TGTGCCATCAGTCAGTGTCTGGAGCAGTACTTC.

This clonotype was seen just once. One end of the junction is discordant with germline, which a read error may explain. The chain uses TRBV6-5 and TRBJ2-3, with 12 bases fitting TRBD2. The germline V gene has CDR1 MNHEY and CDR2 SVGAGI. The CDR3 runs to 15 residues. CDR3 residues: CARNPGLAGTDMQCF. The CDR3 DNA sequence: TGTGCCAGGAACCCAGGACTAGCGGGAACAGATATGCAGTGTTTT.

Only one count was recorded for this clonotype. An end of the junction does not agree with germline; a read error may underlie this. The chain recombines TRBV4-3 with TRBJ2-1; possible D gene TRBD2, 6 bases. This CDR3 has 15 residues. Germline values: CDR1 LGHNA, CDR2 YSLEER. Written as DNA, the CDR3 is TGTTCCAGCAGCCAAGATTGGACTACCGGCGATGAACAGTTCTTC. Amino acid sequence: CSSSQDWTTGDEQFF.

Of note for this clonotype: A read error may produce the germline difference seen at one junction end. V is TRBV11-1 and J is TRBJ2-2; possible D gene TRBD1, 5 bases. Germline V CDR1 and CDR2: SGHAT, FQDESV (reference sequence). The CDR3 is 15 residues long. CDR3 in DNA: TGTGCCTGCAGCTACACAGGACCTTTCTCCTGGGAGCTGTTTTTT. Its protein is CACSYTGPFSWELFF.

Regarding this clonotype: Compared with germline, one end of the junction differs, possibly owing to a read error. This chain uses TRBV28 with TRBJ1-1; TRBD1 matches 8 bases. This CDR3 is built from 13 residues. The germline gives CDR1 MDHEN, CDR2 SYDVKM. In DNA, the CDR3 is TGTGCCATACGACAGGGGACGAACACCGAAGATTTCTTT. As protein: CAIRQGTNTEDFF.

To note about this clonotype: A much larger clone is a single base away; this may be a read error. Written as DNA, the CDR3 is TGTGCCAACAGTGCGGGACCTAATCAGCCCCAGCATTTT. Translated: CANSAGPNQPQHF. J is TRBJ1-5 and V is TRBV6-4, with D perhaps TRBD1 (5 bases). CDR3 size: 13 residues. Per germline, CDR1 MRHNA and CDR2 SNTAGT.

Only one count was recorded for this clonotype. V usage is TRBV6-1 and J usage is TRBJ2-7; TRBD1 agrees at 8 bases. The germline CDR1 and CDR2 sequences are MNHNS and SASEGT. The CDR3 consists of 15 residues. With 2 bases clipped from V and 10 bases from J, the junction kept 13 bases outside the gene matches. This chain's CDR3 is CASSEMRQGMYQQYF. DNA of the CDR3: TGTGCCAGCAGTGAAATGAGACAGGGGATGTACCAACAGTACTTC.

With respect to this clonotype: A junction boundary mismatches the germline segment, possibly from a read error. CDR3 coding DNA: TGTACCAGCAGCTTGGAGGCTAGCCAAGAGACACAGTTCTTC. Its protein product is CTSSLEASQETQFF. This chain links TRBV5-6 with TRBJ2-5; D perhaps matches TRBD2 (5 bases). The J call could be wrong; TRBJ2-1 is a better fit for the DNA end. The CDR3 extends over 14 amino acids. Germline CDR1 and CDR2: SGHDT and YYEEEE.

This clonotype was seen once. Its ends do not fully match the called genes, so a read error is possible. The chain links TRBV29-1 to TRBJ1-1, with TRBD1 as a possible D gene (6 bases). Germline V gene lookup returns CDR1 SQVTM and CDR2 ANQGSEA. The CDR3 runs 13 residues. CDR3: CSMLDRKNTESFF. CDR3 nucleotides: TGCAGTATGCTCGACAGGAAGAACACTGAATCTTTCTTT.

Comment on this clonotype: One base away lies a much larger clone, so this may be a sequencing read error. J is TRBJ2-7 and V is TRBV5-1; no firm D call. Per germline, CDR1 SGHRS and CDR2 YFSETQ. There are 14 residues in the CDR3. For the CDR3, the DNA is TGCGCCAGCTGCTTGGGCCCCGGAAGCGACGAGCAGTACTTC. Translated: CASCLGPGSDEQYF. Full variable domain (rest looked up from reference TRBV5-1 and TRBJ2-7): KAGVTQTPRYLIKTRGQQVTLSCSPISGHRSVSWYQQTPGQGLQFLFEYFSETQRNKGNFPGRFSGRQFSNSRSEMNVSTLELGDSALYLCASCLGPGSDEQYFGPGTRLTVT.

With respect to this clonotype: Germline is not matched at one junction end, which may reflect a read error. The CDR3 nucleotides are TGTGCCAGCAGGCCAGGACAGGATGCTAGGAACATTCGGTACTTC. Translating gives CASRPGQDARNIRYF. V usage is TRBV6-6 and J usage is TRBJ2-4, with 7 bases lining up with TRBD1. The CDR3 consists of 15 residues. CDR1 is MNHNY, CDR2 SVGAGI, per germline (reference sequence).

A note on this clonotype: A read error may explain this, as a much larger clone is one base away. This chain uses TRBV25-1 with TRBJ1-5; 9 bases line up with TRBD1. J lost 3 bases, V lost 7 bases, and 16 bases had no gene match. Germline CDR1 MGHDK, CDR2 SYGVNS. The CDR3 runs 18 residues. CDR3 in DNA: TGTGCCAGCACCACCGGGACAGGGCCCCCTTTGGACAATCAGCCCCAGCATTTT. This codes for CASTTGTGPPLDNQPQHF.

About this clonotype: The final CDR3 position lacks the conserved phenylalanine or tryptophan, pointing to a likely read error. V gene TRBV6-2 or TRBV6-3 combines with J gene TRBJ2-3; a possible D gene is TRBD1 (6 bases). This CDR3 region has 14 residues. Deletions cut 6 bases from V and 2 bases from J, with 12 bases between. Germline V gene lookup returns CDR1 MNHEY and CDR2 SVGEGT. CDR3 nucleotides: TGTGCCAGCAGGCACAGGGCAGCCACAGATACGCAGTATCTT. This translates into CASRHRAATDTQYL.

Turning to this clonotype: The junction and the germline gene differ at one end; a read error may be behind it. The CDR3 sequence is CDSSIYRGPNTDTQYF. The CDR3 DNA is TGTGACAGCAGCATCTACAGGGGGCCTAACACAGATACGCAGTATTTT. The chain combines TRBV11-2 with TRBJ2-3, with 9 nucleotides matching TRBD1. CDR1 is SGHAT and CDR2 is FQNNGV in the germline V gene. This CDR3 has 16 amino acids.